Below, 14 T cell receptor beta chains from the same sample are listed, as sequenced in a study of shared clonotypes between healthy human individuals. Here immunoSEQ multiplex PCR was the method, and the copy in TCRdb shows in-frame clones only, minus some. The sample has about 110,000 clones, about 71% seen once. The sequenced sample consisted of memory CD8+ T cells sorted from blood. Subset denoted: CD45RO+ cells pooled with CCR7-negative TemRA cells. Receptors were obtained from a woman between 25 and 40 years old in good health.

The genes are TRBV4-3 and TRBJ1-5, with D unresolved. The V gene lost 0 bases and the J gene lost 8 bases, with 11 bases spanning the gap. CDR3 length equals 14 residues. CDR1 and CDR2 from the germline V gene are LGHNA and YSLEER. Here the CDR3 reads CASSQDLGFEPQHF. CDR3 nucleotides: TGCGCCAGCAGCCAAGATCTGGGTTTCGAGCCCCAGCATTTT.

The chain uses TRBV2 and TRBJ1-3, with unresolved D. Trimming stripped 1 base from V and 0 bases from J, with 10 bases between. The length of the CDR3 is 16 residues. Germline assignment: CDR1 SNHLY and CDR2 FYNNEI. Here the CDR3 DNA reads TGTGCCAGCAGTGAAGGGACCGCGAGCTCTGGAAACACCATATATTTT. Its translation: CASSEGTASSGNTIYF.

Only a few counts were recorded for this clone. The rearrangement uses TRBV6-4 and TRBJ2-2; 7 nucleotides align to TRBD2. This CDR3 is 15 amino acids long. V lost 2 bases and J lost 2; bases outside the gene matches: 2. Germline loops: CDR1 MRHNA, CDR2 SNTAGT. CDR3 amino acids: CASSDGRANTGELFF. In DNA form, the CDR3 reads TGTGCCAGCAGTGACGGGAGGGCCAACACCGGGGAGCTGTTTTTT.

The chain recombines TRBV14 with TRBJ1-2; no clear D. Germline V gives CDR1 SGHDN, CDR2 FVKESK. Trimming pared 5 bases from V and 4 bases from J, leaving 11 bases between. The CDR3 totals 13 residues. CDR3 amino acids: CASSEVGIYGYTF. The CDR3 nucleotides are TGTGCCAGCAGCGAGGTGGGGATCTATGGCTACACCTTC.

V and J are TRBV28 and TRBJ2-7; D is unresolved. V was trimmed by 6 bases and J by 7 bases, leaving 22 bases between them. The CDR3 spans 15 residues. Germline CDR1 and CDR2: MDHEN and SYDVKM. In nucleotides, the CDR3 is TGTGCCAGCAGCTCCACGGTAGGGTCCCTCGGGGAGCAGTACTTC. It translates to CASSSTVGSLGEQYF. The full variable domain, completed using reference TRBV28 and TRBJ2-7, is DVKVTQSSRYLVKRTGEKVFLECVQDMDHENMFWYRQDPGLGLRLIYFSYDVKMKEKGDIPEGYSVSREKKERFSLILESASTNQTSMYLCASSSTVGSLGEQYFGPGTRLTVT.

The chain couples TRBV9 to TRBJ1-2, with D possibly matching TRBD1 (5 bases). CDR1 and CDR2 from the germline V gene are SGDLS and YYNGEE. The CDR3 is 14 residues long. V lost 3 bases, J lost 5 bases, and 14 bases lay in between. The CDR3 DNA sequence: TGTGCCAGCAGCGCCGGGACCGGCGGGTATGGCTACACCTTC. Translation gives CASSAGTGGYGYTF.

The chain is built from TRBV28 and TRBJ2-7; 10 bases fit TRBD2. The CDR3 has 15 amino acids. The J segment lost 0 bases and the V segment lost 4 bases, leaving 3 bases of the junction unmatched. CDR1 and CDR2 from the germline V gene are MDHEN and SYDVKM. Written as DNA, the CDR3 is TGTGCCAGCAGTTCCACTAGCGGGGCCTCCTACGAGCAGTACTTC. It encodes CASSSTSGASYEQYF.

The chain joins TRBV7-6 to TRBJ2-1, with 7 bases fitting TRBD2. The CDR3 loop spans 15 amino acids. V lost 5 bases to trimming and J lost 6 bases; unmatched junction nucleotides: 10. The germline CDR1 and CDR2 sequences are SGHVS and FNYEAQ. The CDR3 nucleotides read TGTGCCAGCAGCACCCCCGGGCGGGAGAGCAATGAGCAGTTCTTC. Residues: CASSTPGRESNEQFF.

The V call is TRBV18, the J call TRBJ1-4, with D perhaps matching TRBD1 (5 bases). V dropped 4 bases and J dropped 5 bases, with 11 bases sitting between them. The V gene's germline CDR1 is KGHSH and CDR2 LQKENI. CDR3 length: 14 residues. DNA for the CDR3: TGTGCCAGCTCACTCGGCCAGGGAAATGAAAAACTGTTTTTT. Encoded protein: CASSLGQGNEKLFF.

This clone was observed a single time. A far larger clone lies a single base away; this is likely a read error. This chain connects TRBV28 to TRBJ1-2, with 9 nucleotides matching TRBD1. Germline CDR1 reads MDHEN; CDR2 reads SYDVKM. CDR3 length: 17 residues. CDR3 residues: CVSTSRGQGFSSRSYTF. CDR3 DNA sequence: TGTGTCAGCACCTCGCGGGGACAGGGTTTCAGTTCCCGCAGCTACACCTTC.

In its sample, this clone was seen many times. The chain is built from TRBV6-6 and TRBJ2-2; D assignment may be TRBD1 or TRBD2 (6 bases each). The CDR3 covers 14 residues. Germline CDR1 is MNHNY and CDR2 is SVGAGI (reference sequence). V shed 2 bases and J shed 7 bases, with 11 bases lying between them. The CDR3 sequence: CASSYPRGGGELFF. The CDR3 nucleotides are TGTGCCAGCAGTTACCCCAGGGGAGGCGGGGAGCTGTTTTTT.

The J gene is TRBJ1-4, the V gene TRBV2, with TRBD1 as a possible D gene (5 bases). Trimming took off 3 bases at V and 1 base at J, with 18 bases between the two ends. Germline V gene lookup returns CDR1 SNHLY and CDR2 FYNNEI. CDR3 length equals 18 residues. CDR3 in amino acids: CASSEGFLGGGTNEKLFF. The CDR3 nucleotides read TGTGCCAGCAGTGAGGGTTTCCTGGGGGGGGGAACTAATGAAAAACTGTTTTTT.

The rearrangement joins TRBV5-1 to TRBJ2-7; 10 bases agree with TRBD2. CDR1 is SGHRS, CDR2 YFSETQ, per germline. V lost 0 bases, J lost 3 bases, and 6 bases stayed unmatched. The CDR3 runs 16 residues. CDR3: CASSLEFRTSGYEQYF. CDR3 coding DNA: TGCGCCAGCAGCTTGGAGTTTAGGACTAGCGGCTACGAGCAGTACTTC. Combining the CDR3 with reference TRBV5-1 and TRBJ2-7 gives the whole variable domain KAGVTQTPRYLIKTRGQQVTLSCSPISGHRSVSWYQQTPGQGLQFLFEYFSETQRNKGNFPGRFSGRQFSNSRSEMNVSTLELGDSALYLCASSLEFRTSGYEQYFGPGTRLTVT.

This chain links TRBV5-4 with TRBJ2-4, with 8 positions matching TRBD1. Losses at the gene ends were 4 bases for V and 4 bases for J; bases not matched to a gene: 4. CDR1 and CDR2 from the germline V gene are SGHNT and YYREEE (reference sequence). There are 14 residues in the CDR3. DNA of the CDR3: TGTGCCAGCAGCCCCCGGGACAGGAAAAACATTCAGTACTTC. Its protein product is CASSPRDRKNIQYF.